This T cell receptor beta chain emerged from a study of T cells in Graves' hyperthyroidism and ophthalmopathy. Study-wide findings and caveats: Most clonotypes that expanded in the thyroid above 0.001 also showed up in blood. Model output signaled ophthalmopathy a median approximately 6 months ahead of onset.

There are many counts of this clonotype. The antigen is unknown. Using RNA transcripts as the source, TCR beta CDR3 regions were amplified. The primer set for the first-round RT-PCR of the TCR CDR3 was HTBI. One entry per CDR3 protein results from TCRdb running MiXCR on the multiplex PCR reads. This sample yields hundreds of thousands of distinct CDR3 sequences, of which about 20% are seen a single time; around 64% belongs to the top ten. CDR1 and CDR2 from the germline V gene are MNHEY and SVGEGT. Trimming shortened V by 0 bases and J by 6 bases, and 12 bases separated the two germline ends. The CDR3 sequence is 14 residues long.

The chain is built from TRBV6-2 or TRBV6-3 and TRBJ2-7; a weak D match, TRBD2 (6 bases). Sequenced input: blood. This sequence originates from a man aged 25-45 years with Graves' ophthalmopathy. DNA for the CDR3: TGTGCCAGCAGTTACTCGACTAGTTCGGGCGAGCAGTACTTC. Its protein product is CASSYSTSSGEQYF.